This TCR beta chain was identified in a study of CXCR3-negative and CXCR3-positive naive CD8 T cells (dated by TCRdb to 2018 to 2020). Regarding the study in general: In total, roughly 150 million TRB reads were obtained, or roughly 1.5 +/- 0.3 million reads per library. Naive subsets from five or six donors and memory cells from 3 donors were included in the TRBV-TRBJ cluster analysis. Diversity and physicochemical repertoire analyses covered approximately 10 donors pooled from two independent experiments. Here is what the overall study found, with its caveats: Because surface CD5, which is linked to self-reactivity in mice, was comparable between the naive subsets, TCR interaction strength was also inferred from TRB CDR3 physicochemical properties. Freshly isolated PBMCs were used for most assays because CXCR3 expression partially decreased after cryopreservation. Within the same donor, TRBV-TRBJ usage looked similar between naive CXCR3-negative and CXCR3-positive cells, but memory cells had distinct patterns. Compared with CXCR3-negative naive cells, CXCR3-positive naive cells had TRB CDR3s with higher hydrophobicity (lower Kidera factor 4), lower energy, and higher strength and volume indices. Both naive subsets had comparably high repertoire diversity, while memory CD8+ T cells had much lower repertoire diversity.

Details on this clonotype: Its antigen is not yet known.

Including the terminal cysteine and phenylalanine, the CDR3 comprises 15 residues. No DNA has been recorded. Per the germline V gene, SNHLY is the CDR1 and FYNNEI is the CDR2. The instrument given in TCRdb is NextSeq 550. The Human TCR Profiling Kit (MiLaboratory) was used to make UMI-labeled 5' RACE TRB cDNA libraries. cDNA synthesis used the entire amount of extracted RNA, and PCR amplification then used the entire amount of cDNA produced. The libraries were made side by side, with each library going through the same number of PCR cycles. As for the original processing: With a requirement of at least two reads per UMI, MIGEC and MiXCR extracted about 50,000 +/- 10,000 unique UMI-labeled TRB cDNA molecules per library. An average of roughly 40,000 +/- 10,000 functional in-frame TRB CDR3 nucleotide clonotypes without stop codons was found per library. Diversity metrics, including normalized Shannon-Wiener and Chao1, were computed in VDJtools after downsampling to 5000 UMI-labeled TRB molecules per sample. Clonotype-size-weighted physicochemical properties of the central five CDR3 residues (interaction energy, strength, volume and Kidera factor 4) were computed in VDJtools. One entry per CDR3 protein sequence results from the TCRdb reprocessing of the reads, with DNA left out. In this record, the V and J calls reflect TCRdb's handling and not the investigators' own analysis. The sample table holds about 86,000 distinct CDR3 sequences. Clones ranked in the top ten supply roughly 0.89% of the sample.

For every CD8+ T cell subset, hundreds of thousands of cells were flow-sorted straight into RLT lysis buffer, and each subset was sorted in triplicate. Naive CD8+ T cells were defined stringently as CD45RO-CCR7+CD27+CD95- to exclude memory contaminants. Using standard density gradient centrifugation, peripheral blood mononuclear cells were isolated from buffy coats. A FACSAria III was used to flow-sort naive CXCR3-negative and CXCR3-positive CD8+ T cells. Total RNA was extracted from sorted cells using an RNeasy Mini Kit. The TCR was taken from a human donor in good health. Some clones in this sample may be carry-over from other donors' samples. Sample: naive CXCR3+ CD8+ T cells from blood. Interpreted using the paper, the cell subset or site label stands for: CD45RO-CCR7+CD27+CD95- naive CD8+ T cells expressing CXCR3 (TNR3+). The chain couples TRBV2 to TRBJ2-5. The CDR3 here reads CASSEFLTTQETQYF.